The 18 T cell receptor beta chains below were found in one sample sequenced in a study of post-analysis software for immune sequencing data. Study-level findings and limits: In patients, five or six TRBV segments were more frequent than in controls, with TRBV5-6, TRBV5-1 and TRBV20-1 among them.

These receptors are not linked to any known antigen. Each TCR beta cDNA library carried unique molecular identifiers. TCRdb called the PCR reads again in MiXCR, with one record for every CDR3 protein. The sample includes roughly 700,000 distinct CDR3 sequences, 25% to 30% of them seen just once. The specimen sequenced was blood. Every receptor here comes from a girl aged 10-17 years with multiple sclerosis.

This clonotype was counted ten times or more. The CDR3 DNA reads TGCAGCGTTAGCGGGAGTCAGTATGAGCAGTTCTTC. This gives the protein CSVSGSQYEQFF. This chain uses TRBV29-1 with TRBJ2-1, with 8 bases fitting TRBD2. Germline V gives CDR1 SQVTM, CDR2 ANQGSEA. The CDR3 length is 12 residues. V shed 5 bases and J 8 bases; nucleotides not matched to a gene: 5.

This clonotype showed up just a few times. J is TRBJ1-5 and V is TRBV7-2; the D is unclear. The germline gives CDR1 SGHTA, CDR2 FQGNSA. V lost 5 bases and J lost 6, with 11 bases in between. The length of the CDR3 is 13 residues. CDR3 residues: CASSPLRGQPQHF. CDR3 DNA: TGTGCCAGCAGCCCGTTAAGAGGTCAGCCCCAGCATTTT.

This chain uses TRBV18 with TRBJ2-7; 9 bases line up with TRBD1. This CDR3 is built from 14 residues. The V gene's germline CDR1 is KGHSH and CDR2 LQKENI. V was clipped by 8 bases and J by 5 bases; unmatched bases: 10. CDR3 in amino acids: CASRRGTGNNEQYF. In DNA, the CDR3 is TGTGCCAGCCGCCGGGGGACAGGGAATAACGAGCAGTACTTC.

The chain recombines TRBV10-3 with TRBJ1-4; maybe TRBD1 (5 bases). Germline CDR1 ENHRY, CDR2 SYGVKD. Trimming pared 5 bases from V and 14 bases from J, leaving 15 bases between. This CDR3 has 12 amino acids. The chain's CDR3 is CAISPEGLQLFF. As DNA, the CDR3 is TGTGCCATCAGTCCGGAGGGACTGCAGCTGTTTTTT.

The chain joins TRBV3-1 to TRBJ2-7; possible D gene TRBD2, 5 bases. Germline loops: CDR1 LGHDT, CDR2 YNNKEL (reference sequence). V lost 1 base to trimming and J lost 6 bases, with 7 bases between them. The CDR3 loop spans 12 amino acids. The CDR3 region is CASSQGLAEQYF. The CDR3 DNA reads TGTGCCAGCAGCCAAGGGCTAGCCGAGCAGTACTTC.

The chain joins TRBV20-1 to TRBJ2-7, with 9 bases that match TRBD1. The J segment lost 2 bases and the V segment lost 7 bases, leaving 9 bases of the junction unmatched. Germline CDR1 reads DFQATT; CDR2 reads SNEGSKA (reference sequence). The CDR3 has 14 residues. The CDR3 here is CSGRDREGAYEQYF. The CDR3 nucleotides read TGCAGTGGGAGGGACAGGGAAGGGGCCTACGAGCAGTACTTC.

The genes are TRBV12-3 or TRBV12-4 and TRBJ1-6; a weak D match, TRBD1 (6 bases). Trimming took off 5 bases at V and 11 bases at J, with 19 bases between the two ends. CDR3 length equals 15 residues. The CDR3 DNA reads TGTGCCAGCAGTCCCTCGGGGACAATAAGGACACCCCTCCACTTT. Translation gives CASSPSGTIRTPLHF.

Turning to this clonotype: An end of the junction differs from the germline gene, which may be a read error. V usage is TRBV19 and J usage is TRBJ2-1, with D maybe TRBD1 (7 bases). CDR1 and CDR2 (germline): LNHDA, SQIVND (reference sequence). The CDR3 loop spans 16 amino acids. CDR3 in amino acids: CTSSIFGGGPVFEQFF. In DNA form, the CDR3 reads TGTACCAGTAGTATTTTCGGAGGGGGCCCAGTATTCGAGCAGTTCTTC.

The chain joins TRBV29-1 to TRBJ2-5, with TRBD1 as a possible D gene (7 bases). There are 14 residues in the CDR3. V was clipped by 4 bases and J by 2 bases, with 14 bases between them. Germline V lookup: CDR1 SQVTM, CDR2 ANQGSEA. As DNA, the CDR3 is TGCAGCGTTGGGACAGGAGGGAGTCAAGAGACCCAGTACTTC. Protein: CSVGTGGSQETQYF.

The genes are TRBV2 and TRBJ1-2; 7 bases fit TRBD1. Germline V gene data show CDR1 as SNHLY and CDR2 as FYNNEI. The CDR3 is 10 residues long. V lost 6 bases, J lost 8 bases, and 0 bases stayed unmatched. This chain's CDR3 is CASRGQGYTF. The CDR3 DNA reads TGTGCCAGCAGGGGACAGGGCTACACCTTC.

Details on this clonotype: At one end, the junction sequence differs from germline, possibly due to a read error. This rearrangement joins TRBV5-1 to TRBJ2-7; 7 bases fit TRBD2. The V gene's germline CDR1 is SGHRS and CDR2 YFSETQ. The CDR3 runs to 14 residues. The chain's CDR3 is CASSRGDSPYVQYF. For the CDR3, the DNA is TGCGCCAGCAGCCGGGGGGACTCCCCCTACGTGCAGTACTTC.

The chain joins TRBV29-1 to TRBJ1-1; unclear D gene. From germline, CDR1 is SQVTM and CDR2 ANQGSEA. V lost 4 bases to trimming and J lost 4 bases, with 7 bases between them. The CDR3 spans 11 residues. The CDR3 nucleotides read TGCAGCGTTGCGCTTACCACTGAAGCTTTCTTT. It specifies CSVALTTEAFF.

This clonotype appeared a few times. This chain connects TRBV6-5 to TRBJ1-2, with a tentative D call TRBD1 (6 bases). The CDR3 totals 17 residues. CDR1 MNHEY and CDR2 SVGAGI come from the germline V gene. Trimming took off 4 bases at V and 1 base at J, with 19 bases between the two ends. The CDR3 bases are TGTGCCAGCAGTTCCATCAGGGGCGAACGTTTTAACTATGGCTACACCTTC. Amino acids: CASSSIRGERFNYGYTF.

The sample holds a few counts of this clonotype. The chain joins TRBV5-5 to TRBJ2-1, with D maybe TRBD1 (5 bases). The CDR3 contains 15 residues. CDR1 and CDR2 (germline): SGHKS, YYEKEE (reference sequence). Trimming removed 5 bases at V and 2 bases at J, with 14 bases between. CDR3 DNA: TGTGCCAGCAGACACACCCAGGGTCCCTACAATGAGCAGTTCTTC. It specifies CASRHTQGPYNEQFF.

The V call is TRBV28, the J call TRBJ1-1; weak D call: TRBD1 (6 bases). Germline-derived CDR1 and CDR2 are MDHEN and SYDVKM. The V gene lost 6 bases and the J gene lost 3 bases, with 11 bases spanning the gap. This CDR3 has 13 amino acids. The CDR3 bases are TGTGCCAGCAGCAGGGGACTCGACACTGAAGCTTTCTTT. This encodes CASSRGLDTEAFF.

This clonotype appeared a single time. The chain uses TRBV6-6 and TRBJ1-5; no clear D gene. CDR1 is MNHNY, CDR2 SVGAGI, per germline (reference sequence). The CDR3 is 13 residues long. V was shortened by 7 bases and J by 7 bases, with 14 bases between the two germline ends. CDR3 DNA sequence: TGTGCCAGCATTCAGAAGAAGGAACAGCCCCAGCATTTT. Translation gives CASIQKKEQPQHF.

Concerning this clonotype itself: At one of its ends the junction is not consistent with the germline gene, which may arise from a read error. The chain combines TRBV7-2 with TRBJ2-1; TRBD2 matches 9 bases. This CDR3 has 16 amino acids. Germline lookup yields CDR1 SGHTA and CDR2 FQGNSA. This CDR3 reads CASGFTGTSHYNEQFF. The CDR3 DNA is TGTGCCAGCGGCTTCACCGGGACTAGCCACTACAATGAGCAGTTCTTC.

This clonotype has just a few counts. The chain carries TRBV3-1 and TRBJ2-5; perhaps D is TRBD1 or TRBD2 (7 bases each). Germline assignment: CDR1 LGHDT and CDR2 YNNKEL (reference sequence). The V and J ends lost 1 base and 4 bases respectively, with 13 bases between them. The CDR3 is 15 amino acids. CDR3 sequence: CASSQARGGRETQYF. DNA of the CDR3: TGTGCCAGCAGCCAAGCCAGGGGGGGACGAGAGACCCAGTACTTC.